This passage covers 18 T cell receptor beta chains from one sample sequenced in a study of STAT5B mutations in CD4+ large granular lymphocyte leukemia (dated by TCRdb to between 2021 and 2022). Library preparation used the immunoSEQ multiplex PCR assay. The source is immuneACCESS, and TCRdb retained only in-frame sequences with V and J called. Part of the clones is not carried over; for the studies checked, unresolved V genes explain less than half of this, and the remainder is unexplained. This sample gives 30,000 to 40,000 clones in total; less than 70% of them show up just once. In total, the top ten clones hold under 3.5% of the sample. The sequencing sample was made of CD4+ T cells from blood buffy coats. The source of these receptors is a human donor in good health.

This chain links TRBV27 with TRBJ2-7; 7 bases fit TRBD2. V lost 8 bases to trimming and J lost 7 bases; unmatched junction nucleotides: 8. The germline CDR1 and CDR2 sequences are MNHEY and SMNVEV (reference sequence). The CDR3 sequence is 12 residues long. This CDR3 is CASSIVAGEQYF. CDR3 nucleotide sequence: TGTGCCAGCTCCATCGTAGCGGGTGAGCAGTACTTC.

This clone showed up just a few times. Different DNA sequences within this sample yield the same CDR3. Here the CDR3 DNA reads TGTGCCAGCAGCGTAGACGGTAGCAATCAGCCCCAGCATTTT. This sequence encodes CASSVDGSNQPQHF. The J gene is TRBJ1-5, the V gene TRBV9; no clear D. Germline assignment: CDR1 SGDLS and CDR2 YYNGEE. V gave up 0 bases and J gave up 0 bases, with 4 bases separating them. CDR3 size: 14 residues. Full variable domain (outside the CDR3, taken from reference TRBV9 and TRBJ1-5): DSGVTQTPKHLITATGQRVTLRCSPRSGDLSVYWYQQSLDQGLQFLIQYYNGEERAKGNILERFSAQQFPDLHSELNLSSLELGDSALYFCASSVDGSNQPQHFGDGTRLSIL.

The chain joins TRBV2 to TRBJ2-7; maybe TRBD1 (7 bases). The V end was cut by 4 bases, the J end by 6 bases, with 13 bases between. This CDR3 has 13 residues. Germline assignment: CDR1 SNHLY and CDR2 FYNNEI. CDR3 protein: CASSGSRGVEQYF. The CDR3 nucleotides read TGTGCCAGCAGTGGTAGCAGGGGGGTCGAGCAGTACTTC.

This clone was counted a few times. The J gene is TRBJ1-1, the V gene TRBV7-2, with unresolved D. The germline CDR1 and CDR2 sequences are SGHTA and FQGNSA. CDR3 length: 13 residues. Trimming removed 6 bases from V and 2 bases from J, with 10 bases in between. The DNA of the CDR3 is TGTGCCAGCAGAAGGGAGATTAACACTGAAGCTTTCTTT. Protein product: CASRREINTEAFF. The full variable domain, in which reference TRBV7-2 and TRBJ1-1 provide the parts outside the CDR3, is GAGVSQSPSNKVTEKGKDVELRCDPISGHTALYWYRQSLGQGLEFLIYFQGNSAPDKSGLPSDRFSAERTGGSVSTLTIQRTQQEDSAVYLCASRREINTEAFFGQGTRLTVV.

This clone has only a few counts. The chain links TRBV7-2 to TRBJ2-7; 7 bases are shared with TRBD1. Looked up from germline, CDR1 is SGHTA and CDR2 is FQGNSA. The trim removed 4 bases at V and 2 bases at J, leaving 5 bases unmatched. CDR3 length: 14 amino acids. CDR3 nucleotides: TGTGCCAGCAGCTCCCACAGGGGCGCCTACGAGCAGTACTTC. This sequence encodes CASSSHRGAYEQYF.

V gene TRBV5-6 combines with J gene TRBJ1-2; TRBD1 matches at 7 bases. Germline trimming cut 4 bases from V and 8 bases from J; bases unmatched to any gene: 11. Germline lookup yields CDR1 SGHDT and CDR2 YYEEEE. The CDR3 has 14 residues. In DNA, the CDR3 is TGTGCCAGCAGCGCAACAGGGGCGCTATACGGCTACACCTTC. Translating it yields CASSATGALYGYTF.

The chain has TRBV5-1 and TRBJ1-2; D is possibly TRBD1 (5 bases). The CDR3 loop spans 14 amino acids. Germline lookup yields CDR1 SGHRS and CDR2 YFSETQ. V was clipped by 0 bases and J by 0 bases, with 6 bases between them. The CDR3 here is CASSLGQSNYGYTF. The DNA of the CDR3 is TGCGCCAGCAGCTTGGGACAGTCTAACTATGGCTACACCTTC.

This chain connects TRBV2 to TRBJ2-7, with 8 positions matching TRBD2. There are 14 residues in the CDR3. CDR1 is SNHLY and CDR2 is FYNNEI in the germline V gene. V shed 8 bases, J shed 0 bases, and the junction held 6 bases outside the gene matches. DNA of the CDR3: TGTGCCAGCCTTCGGGGGGGGAGCTCCTACGAGCAGTACTTC. Its protein product is CASLRGGSSYEQYF.

The chain carries TRBV7-2 and TRBJ2-7, with D tentatively TRBD1 or TRBD2 (6 bases each). V was clipped by 5 bases and J by 2 bases, with 10 bases between them. This CDR3 comprises 13 residues. Germline CDR1 reads SGHTA; CDR2 reads FQGNSA. The CDR3 DNA reads TGTGCCAGCAGCCACCGGGGGCCCTACGAGCAGTACTTC. The encoded protein is CASSHRGPYEQYF.

The genes are TRBV7-2 and TRBJ1-5; D call uncertain. CDR1 SGHTA and CDR2 FQGNSA come from the germline V gene. The CDR3 totals 14 residues. Trimming shortened V by 2 bases and J by 4 bases, and 9 bases separated the two germline ends. CDR3 nucleotides: TGTGCCAGCAGCTTAAGTACGGTGAATCAGCCCCAGCATTTT. It specifies CASSLSTVNQPQHF.

The V call is TRBV28, the J call TRBJ1-4, with D uncertain. The CDR3 sequence is 13 residues long. Between the trimmed V and J ends, which lost 5 bases and 8 bases, there was a span of 12 bases. Germline V gene data show CDR1 as MDHEN and CDR2 as SYDVKM. The CDR3 here is CASSLGPGEKLFF. Here the CDR3 DNA reads TGTGCCAGCAGTCTCGGACCGGGGGAAAAACTGTTTTTT. The full variable domain, with the rest looked up from reference TRBV28 and TRBJ1-4, is DVKVTQSSRYLVKRTGEKVFLECVQDMDHENMFWYRQDPGLGLRLIYFSYDVKMKEKGDIPEGYSVSREKKERFSLILESASTNQTSMYLCASSLGPGEKLFFGSGTQLSVL.

The chain links TRBV7-7 to TRBJ1-5; no firm D call. Germline V gives CDR1 SSHAT, CDR2 FNYEAQ (reference sequence). The CDR3 is 13 amino acids. The ends were cut back, 1 base at V and 7 bases at J, with 8 bases in the middle. CDR3 sequence reads: CASSLDLGQPQHF. CDR3 sequence (DNA): TGTGCCAGCAGCTTAGATCTGGGGCAGCCCCAGCATTTT.

This clone has a handful of counts. J is TRBJ1-3 and V is TRBV5-1, with 8 bases aligning to TRBD1. Germline trimming cut 1 base from V and 4 bases from J; bases unmatched to any gene: 1. The CDR3 extends over 14 amino acids. Per germline, CDR1 SGHRS and CDR2 YFSETQ. The DNA for the CDR3 is TGCGCCAGCAGCTTGCGGGACAGGGGAAACACCATATATTTT. Its translation is CASSLRDRGNTIYF.

CDR3 sequence reads: CASSSTLAGGRYEQYF. The DNA for the CDR3 is TGTGCCAGCAGTTCAACCCTAGCGGGGGGTAGGTACGAGCAGTACTTC. This chain joins TRBV6-5 and TRBJ2-7, with TRBD2 identical over 11 bases. With V trimmed by 4 bases and J by 4 bases, 9 bases remained unmatched. The CDR3 sequence is 16 residues long. Germline CDR1 and CDR2: MNHEY and SVGAGI.

The rearrangement uses TRBV5-4 and TRBJ2-3; D remains ambiguous. V shed 0 bases and J shed 6 bases, with 5 bases lying between them. This CDR3 is built from 12 residues. From germline, CDR1 is SGHNT and CDR2 YYREEE (reference sequence). In nucleotides, the CDR3 is TGTGCCAGCAGCTTGGCTGGGGATACGCAGTATTTT. The encoded protein is CASSLAGDTQYF.

The chain is built from TRBV29-1 and TRBJ2-6; 8 bases are shared with TRBD1. The CDR3 length is 18 residues. With V trimmed by 4 bases and J by 0 bases, 11 bases remained unmatched. The germline gives CDR1 SQVTM, CDR2 ANQGSEA. CDR3 coding DNA: TGCAGCGTTGTGGGCTTAGGACAGGGCCCCTCTGGGGCCAACGTCCTGACTTTC. This sequence encodes CSVVGLGQGPSGANVLTF.

This rearrangement joins TRBV7-9 to TRBJ2-3; 9 nucleotides align to TRBD1. J gave up 0 bases and V 5 bases, and 6 bases lay outside the gene matches. There are 16 residues in the CDR3. Per the germline V gene, CDR1 is SEHNR and CDR2 is FQNEAQ (reference sequence). The CDR3 bases are TGTGCCAGCAGCCTTGGGACAGGGACTAGCACAGATACGCAGTATTTT. This sequence encodes CASSLGTGTSTDTQYF.

The rearrangement uses TRBV4-3 and TRBJ1-6; D unclear. Germline CDR1 is LGHNA and CDR2 is YSLEER. Trimming took 0 bases from V and 11 from J, leaving 8 bases between them. This CDR3 has 13 amino acids. This CDR3 reads CASSQDFSPPLHF. CDR3 nucleotides: TGCGCCAGCAGCCAAGATTTTAGTCCACCCCTCCACTTT.